This TCR beta chain stems from a study of post-analysis software for immune sequencing data. Study-level information: Recorded disease courses covered relapsing-remitting, secondary progressive and progressive-relapsing multiple sclerosis. Some patients had no subtype annotation. Study-wide results and limits: TRBV5-6, TRBV5-1 and TRBV20-1 belonged to a set of roughly five TRBV segments that were more frequent in patients than controls.

A note on this clonotype: What it recognizes is unknown.

The CDR3 is made up of 17 amino acids. V trimming: 0 bases; J trimming: 8 bases; junction bases outside the gene matches: 9. Germline values: CDR1 SGHRS, CDR2 YFSETQ. TCR beta cDNA libraries had unique molecular identifiers. TCRdb reprocessed the PCR reads via MiXCR and lists one record per CDR3 protein. This sample carries hundreds of thousands of distinct CDR3 sequences, 35% to 40% of them seen once, and the ten largest clones take around 4.8%. Sequencing was performed on blood. This sequence originates from a girl aged 10 to 17 with multiple sclerosis. The chain recombines TRBV5-1 with TRBJ2-1; TRBD2 matches 12 bases. CDR3 DNA: TGCGCCAGCAGCTTGGGACTAGCGGGAGTAATACTCTATGAGCAGTTCTTC. Its protein is CASSLGLAGVILYEQFF. Full variable domain (rest looked up from reference TRBV5-1 and TRBJ2-1): KAGVTQTPRYLIKTRGQQVTLSCSPISGHRSVSWYQQTPGQGLQFLFEYFSETQRNKGNFPGRFSGRQFSNSRSEMNVSTLELGDSALYLCASSLGLAGVILYEQFFGPGTRLTVL.